One T cell receptor (beta chain) is described in this entry. The antigen remains undetermined. This entry comes from a study of blood T cells in healthy people across ages. Together with a sample-barcoded 5' primer, a J-beta primer mix was included in a second PCR lasting about 6 to 11 cycles. Each cDNA molecule received a tag from a template-switch adaptor that had 12 random nucleotides. TCRdb re-analysed the 5' RACE reads in MiXCR, keeping a single row per CDR3 protein. The data show roughly 800,000 distinct CDR3 sequences, approximately 25% seen once. V was clipped by 5 bases and J by 7 bases; unmatched bases: 10. This CDR3 comprises 15 residues. CDR1 SGHTA and CDR2 FQGNSA come from the germline V gene. Study observations and caveats: No one knew whether donors had CMV, which possibly confounded expanded clonotype changes.

These data are also associated with another study on T cells of mothers and their children. That paper notes: The effect of thymic selection on TCR recombination output is similar between related and unrelated pairs.

This clonotype originated in a boy aged 5-17 years in good health. The chain uses TRBV7-2 and TRBJ2-1; 8 bases line up with TRBD1. Sequencing was done on a sample of blood. The CDR3 nucleotides read TGTGCCAGCAGCGTGACAGGGGAAGTGGGGAATGAGCAGTTCTTC. Protein sequence: CASSVTGEVGNEQFF.